The sequence of this T cell receptor beta chain was determined in a study of blood T cell repertoires in COVID-19. As for the study in general: COVID-19 samples, acute and convalescent, were from the United States, Italy and Spain.

Germline-derived CDR1 and CDR2 are WNHNN and SYGVQD (reference sequence). This CDR3 spans 15 amino acids. V shed 6 bases and J 1 base; nucleotides not matched to a gene: 5. Measured with immunoSEQ multiplex PCR; TCRdb has only the in-frame clones, and not every one. This sample carries approximately 500,000 clones, 75% to 90% of them seen once, and the ten largest clones take roughly 0.92%. Seattle's enrolled individuals joined amid active infection and were then monitored longitudinally. The chain couples TRBV10-1 to TRBJ1-5, with 8 bases aligning to TRBD1. This receptor was taken from a man younger than 35 with COVID-19, enrolled during active disease. The sequenced sample consisted of peripheral blood. The CDR3 DNA reads as TGCGCCAGCAGCGCCCGACAGGGGAGCAATCAGCCCCAGCATTTT. It specifies CASSARQGSNQPQHF.